These 8 T cell receptor beta chains were all obtained from the same sample, sequenced in a study of cytomegalovirus exposure and HLA in healthy donors. PCR employed 60 Vbeta and 13 Jbeta primers. TCRdb's table, derived via immunoSEQ multiplex PCR, lists solely in-frame clones and lacks some. The sample contains about 180,000 clones, over 70% of which appear only once. Material: PBMCs. The receptors come from a male donor in good health and CMV-seronegative.

This chain joins TRBV5-1 and TRBJ2-1; D not resolved. The germline gives CDR1 SGHRS, CDR2 YFSETQ. The V end lost 5 bases, the J end lost 5 bases, and 17 bases lay between the germline ends. The CDR3 runs 15 residues. Here the CDR3 reads CASRATIRVDNEQFF. CDR3 in DNA: TGCGCCAGCAGGGCCACAATTCGGGTTGACAATGAGCAGTTCTTC.

This chain connects TRBV19 to TRBJ1-5, with 9 bases aligning to TRBD1. CDR1 is LNHDA and CDR2 is SQIVND in the germline V gene (reference sequence). The CDR3 is made up of 15 amino acids. J was trimmed by 2 bases and V by 3 bases; bases with no gene match: 2. The CDR3 DNA reads TGTGCCAGTAGTATTTGGACAGGGGGCAATCAGCCCCAGCATTTT. Encoded protein: CASSIWTGGNQPQHF.

The gene calls are TRBV29-1 and TRBJ1-1; 9 bases agree with TRBD1. Per the germline V gene, CDR1 is SQVTM and CDR2 is ANQGSEA. The V gene end was trimmed by 5 bases and the J gene end by 1 base; junction bases not matched to a gene: 2. The CDR3 spans 13 residues. The CDR3 here is CSVTGQGNTEAFF. The CDR3 bases are TGCAGCGTTACGGGACAGGGGAACACTGAAGCTTTCTTT.

This sequence joins TRBV5-1 and TRBJ2-2, with no clear D. CDR3 size: 16 residues. CDR1 and CDR2 (germline): SGHRS, YFSETQ. V lost 1 base to trimming and J lost 2 bases, with 12 bases between them. CDR3 in DNA: TGCGCCAGCAGCTTGTACGCGTCCCTTAACACCGGGGAGCTGTTTTTT. This sequence encodes CASSLYASLNTGELFF.

This clone has only a few counts. This chain joins TRBV10-1 and TRBJ2-3; D remains ambiguous. Germline loops: CDR1 WNHNN, CDR2 SYGVQD (reference sequence). The CDR3 loop spans 12 amino acids. With 5 bases removed from V and 0 bases from J, the gap between germline ends came to 3 bases. The CDR3 sequence is CASSSSTDTQYF. In DNA, the CDR3 is TGCGCCAGCAGTTCTAGCACAGATACGCAGTATTTT.

The chain links TRBV6-1 to TRBJ1-1, with D perhaps matching TRBD1 (5 bases). The CDR3 consists of 15 residues. V was trimmed by 7 bases and J by 0 bases, leaving 15 bases between them. Germline CDR1 MNHNS, CDR2 SASEGT. As DNA, the CDR3 is TGTGCCAGCACCATGGAGGGGTTGTTGAACACTGAAGCTTTCTTT. It yields the protein CASTMEGLLNTEAFF.

The chain carries TRBV9 and TRBJ2-5; TRBD2 matches 7 bases. CDR1 and CDR2 (germline): SGDLS, YYNGEE. This CDR3 has 15 amino acids. The V and J ends lost 0 bases and 5 bases, in that order; junction bases with no gene match: 7. DNA for the CDR3: TGTGCCAGCAGCGTAGGAGCTAGGGAGGGGGAGACCCAGTACTTC. It specifies CASSVGAREGETQYF.

This clone was seen once. This chain joins TRBV6-5 and TRBJ1-2; 9 positions agree with TRBD1. Trimming took 6 bases from V and 4 from J; bases not matched to a gene: 6. Looked up from germline, CDR1 is MNHEY and CDR2 is SVGAGI. This CDR3 is 14 amino acids long. DNA of the CDR3: TGTGCCAGCAGCCGGGGACAGGGCCCCTATGGCTACACCTTC. Residues: CASSRGQGPYGYTF.